These T cell receptor beta chains were read from a single sample in a study of PD-1 blockade in classical Hodgkin lymphoma. Assay used: immunoSEQ multiplex PCR; TCRdb lists only in-frame clones, some missing. The table shows some 16,000 clones, with 65% to 85% occurring only once. The source was peripheral blood mononuclear cells (PBMCs), collected before the second cycle of nivolumab. All receptors come from a human donor with classical Hodgkin lymphoma. The CDR3 runs from the conserved cysteine through the conserved F or W. The order of the fields is CDR3 protein, CDR3 DNA, V gene, J gene, D gene, clone size. D genes are given only for firm matches. The size field is filled for only some rows; it gives once, few, many or a size class.

CAWRQRGNEKLFF	TGTGCCTGGAGGCAAAGGGGGAATGAAAAACTGTTTTTT	TRBV30	TRBJ1-4	-	-
CASTGLGVNTDTQYF	TGTGCCAGCACAGGGCTGGGGGTTAACACAGATACGCAGTATTTT	TRBV6-6	TRBJ2-3	-	-
CASSTIGQGAPDYEQYF	TGTGCCAGTAGTACGATAGGACAGGGGGCCCCCGACTACGAGCAGTACTTC	TRBV7-9	TRBJ2-7	TRBD1	-
CASSRGQGFSYEQYF	TGTGCCAGCAGCCGGGGACAGGGCTTCTCCTACGAGCAGTACTTC	TRBV7-3	TRBJ2-7	TRBD1	once
CASSPAGLAGGPFF	TGTGCCAGCTCACCCGCGGGACTAGCGGGAGGGCCGTTCTTC	TRBV18	TRBJ2-1	TRBD2	-
CASSQRGQVVYEQYF	TGTGCCAGCAGCCAAAGGGGACAGGTCGTCTACGAGCAGTACTTC	TRBV14	TRBJ2-7	TRBD1	-
CASSVVGTEGYEQYF	TGTGCCAGCAGTGTAGTAGGGACCGAAGGCTACGAGCAGTACTTC	TRBV2	TRBJ2-7	-	-
CASSFSVYEQYF	TGTGCCAGCAGCTTTAGTGTCTACGAGCAGTACTTC	TRBV7-9	TRBJ2-7	-	-
CASSPRQISRSGNTIYF	TGTGCCAGCTCACCACGCCAGATCAGCCGCTCTGGAAACACCATATATTTT	TRBV18	TRBJ1-3	-	-
CASSLDGRGYRITEAFF	TGCGCCAGCAGCTTGGACGGACGGGGATATAGGATCACTGAAGCTTTCTTT	TRBV5-1	TRBJ1-1	-	-
CASSAGHENTEAFF	TGTGCCAGCAGCGCGGGACACGAAAACACTGAAGCTTTCTTT	TRBV6-1	TRBJ1-1	-	-
CAWSVQGLGEKLFF	TGTGCCTGGAGTGTACAAGGGCTGGGGGAAAAACTGTTTTTT	TRBV30	TRBJ1-4	-	-
CASSNPGQIYEQYF	TGTGCCAGCAGTAACCCGGGACAGATCTACGAGCAGTACTTC	TRBV6-5	TRBJ2-7	TRBD1	-
CASSTTGDPGQGGGYTF	TGCGCCAGCAGCACTACGGGAGATCCGGGACAGGGGGGAGGCTACACCTTC	TRBV5-1	TRBJ1-2	TRBD1	-
CASSQDIHFSGTNEKLFF	TGTGCCAGCAGCCAAGATATCCACTTCAGTGGAACTAATGAAAAACTGTTTTTT	TRBV14	TRBJ1-4	-	once
CASSLQGYSNQPQHF	TGTGCCAGCAGCTTGCAGGGTTATAGCAATCAGCCCCAGCATTTT	TRBV5-8	TRBJ1-5	-	-
CASSEDRIRSTEAFF	TGTGCCAGCAGTGAGGACAGGATCCGGAGCACTGAAGCTTTCTTT	TRBV2	TRBJ1-1	TRBD1	-
CASSILTGFSYEQYF	TGTGCCAGCAGCATACTGACAGGGTTCTCCTACGAGCAGTACTTC	TRBV7-8	TRBJ2-7	TRBD1	few
CASSLAPTGSTEAFF	TGCGCCAGCAGCTTGGCCCCGACAGGGAGCACTGAAGCTTTCTTT	TRBV5-1	TRBJ1-1	TRBD1	-
CAITPDRGGTDTQYF	TGTGCCATCACCCCAGACAGGGGAGGCACAGATACGCAGTATTTT	TRBV10-3	TRBJ2-3	TRBD1	-
CASSMTAGGPGEQFF	TGTGCCAGTAGTATGACGGCGGGGGGGCCGGGTGAGCAGTTCTTC	TRBV19	TRBJ2-1	TRBD2	-
CAFGTDLYEQYF	TGTGCCTTCGGGACGGACCTCTACGAGCAGTACTTC	TRBV30	TRBJ2-7	-	-
CASSYSVSTDTQYF	TGTGCCAGCAGTTATTCTGTTAGCACAGATACGCAGTATTTT	TRBV6-9	TRBJ2-3	-	-
CASSRESSGPGQDSKGGYGYTF	TGCGCCAGCAGTCGCGAGAGTTCGGGGCCGGGACAGGACTCCAAAGGGGGCTATGGCTACACCTTC	TRBV5-1	TRBJ1-2	TRBD1	-
CASLGGHPQETQYF	TGCGCCAGTTTGGGGGGGCATCCACAAGAGACCCAGTACTTC	TRBV5-1	TRBJ2-5	-	few
CAWSYRANEQFF	TGTGCCTGGAGCTACAGGGCCAATGAGCAGTTCTTC	TRBV30	TRBJ2-1	-	-
CASSSGSRSGANVLTF	TGTGCCAGCAGTTCTGGATCCCGCTCTGGGGCCAACGTCCTGACTTTC	TRBV6-5	TRBJ2-6	-	-
CASSLFQGGSSYNEQFF	TGTGCCAGCAGCTTATTCCAGGGGGGGAGCTCCTACAATGAGCAGTTCTTC	TRBV7-9	TRBJ2-1	-	-
CAIRTGGLTEAFF	TGTGCCATCAGGACAGGGGGGTTGACTGAAGCTTTCTTT	TRBV10-3	TRBJ1-1	TRBD1	-
CASSLGDGGNTIYF	TGCGCCAGCAGCTTGGGGGACGGTGGAAACACCATATATTTT	TRBV5-1	TRBJ1-3	-	-
CASSPLLQGIDGYTF	TGTGCCAGCAGCCCACTCCTACAGGGAATCGATGGCTACACCTTC	TRBV14	TRBJ1-2	-	once
CASSLSSEFYEQYF	TGTGCCAGCAGCTTATCTAGCGAATTTTACGAGCAGTACTTC	TRBV7-2	TRBJ2-7	-	-
CASSPSGGGSEQYF	TGCGCCAGCAGTCCTAGCGGGGGGGGCTCCGAGCAGTACTTC	TRBV10-2	TRBJ2-7	TRBD2	-
CASSLQGASTEAFF	TGTGCCAGCAGCCTACAGGGGGCCAGCACTGAAGCTTTCTTT	TRBV5-4	TRBJ1-1	TRBD1	once
CASRAGGREQYF	TGTGCCAGCAGGGCAGGGGGACGGGAGCAGTACTTC	TRBV13	TRBJ2-7	TRBD1	-
CASSYEWTGLGYTF	TGTGCCAGCAGTTATGAGTGGACAGGGCTGGGCTACACCTTC	TRBV6-5	TRBJ1-2	TRBD1	-
CASSYLGGRGGYTF	TGTGCCAGCAGTTACCTCGGGGGGAGGGGTGGCTACACCTTC	TRBV6-5	TRBJ1-2	-	-
CASSFQGAVNEQFF	TGTGCCAGCAGCTTCCAGGGGGCGGTCAATGAGCAGTTCTTC	TRBV5-6	TRBJ2-1	TRBD1	once
CASSLSNLYHEQYF	TGTGCCAGCAGCTTGTCTAACTTATACCACGAGCAGTACTTC	TRBV7-7	TRBJ2-7	-	-
CASSSNGRGDTEAFF	TGTGCCAGCAGCTCGAACGGACGGGGGGACACTGAAGCTTTCTTT	TRBV7-8	TRBJ1-1	-	once
CASSFFGNQPQHF	TGTGCCAGCAGTTTTTTTGGCAATCAGCCCCAGCATTTT	TRBV28	TRBJ1-5	-	few
CASSFGQPGNQPQHF	TGCGCCAGCAGCTTTGGGCAACCGGGCAATCAGCCCCAGCATTTT	TRBV5-1	TRBJ1-5	-	-